Below are 24 T cell receptor beta chains sequenced from a single sample in a study of long-term antiretroviral therapy in people with HIV. The assay used was immunoSEQ (version v3.0), run at survey level. The repertoire was sequenced with immunoSEQ multiplex PCR; TCRdb's copy has only in-frame clones and lacks some. The table includes 30,000 to 40,000 clones, roughly three quarters detected once. The sample here was unsorted PBMCs, taken 1.9 years after starting antiretroviral therapy. The receptors derive from a man between 18 and 35 years old with HIV.

The rearrangement links TRBV2 to TRBJ1-5, with D uncertain. CDR3 length equals 13 residues. Between the trimmed V and J ends, which lost 5 bases and 4 bases, there was a span of 9 bases. CDR1 is SNHLY and CDR2 is FYNNEI in the germline V gene. CDR3 sequence reads: CASSLEANQPQHF. The CDR3 coding sequence is TGTGCCAGCAGTCTCGAAGCTAATCAGCCCCAGCATTTT.

A few counts support this clone. J is TRBJ1-2 and V is TRBV7-9; D unresolved. CDR1 SEHNR and CDR2 FQNEAQ come from the germline V gene (reference sequence). Trimming left V 0 bases short and J 7 bases short, with 9 bases between. The CDR3 runs to 13 residues. The CDR3 nucleotides are TGTGCCAGCAGCTTAGCTGAGGGATCTGGCTACACCTTC. Its protein is CASSLAEGSGYTF. The entire variable domain, with the rest obtained from reference TRBV7-9 and TRBJ1-2, is as follows: DTGVSQNPRHKITKRGQNVTFRCDPISEHNRLYWYRQTLGQGPEFLTYFQNEAQLEKSRLLSDRFSAERPKGSFSTLEIQRTEQGDSAMYLCASSLAEGSGYTFGSGTRLTVV.

The chain uses TRBV28 and TRBJ1-2, with 7 bases matching TRBD1. Germline CDR1 reads MDHEN; CDR2 reads SYDVKM. V dropped 4 bases and J dropped 5; count of bases not matched to a gene: 7. The CDR3 contains 14 residues. For the CDR3, the DNA is TGTGCCAGCAGTTGGGTGACAGGGTCATATGGCTACACCTTC. Amino acids: CASSWVTGSYGYTF.

The chain joins TRBV4-2 to TRBJ1-5; 7 bases agree with TRBD1. The trim removed 4 bases at V and 6 bases at J, leaving 9 bases unmatched. CDR1 is LGHNA, CDR2 YNFKEQ, per germline. CDR3 length equals 15 residues. The CDR3 DNA is TGTGCCAGCAGCCGAGAGGGGGCAGGGACTCAGCCCCAGCATTTT. Amino acid sequence: CASSREGAGTQPQHF.

This clone appeared a few times. The chain has TRBV28 and TRBJ1-5, with D perhaps matching TRBD1 (6 bases). This CDR3 contains 15 residues. Germline V CDR1 and CDR2: MDHEN, SYDVKM. Trimming removed 2 bases from V and 5 bases from J, with 13 bases in between. The CDR3 loop is CASSLRGREDQPQHF. The CDR3 bases are TGTGCCAGCAGTTTAAGGGGGAGAGAGGATCAGCCCCAGCATTTT.

Worth noting for this clone: The same CDR3 is also encoded by other DNA sequences in this sample. This sequence joins TRBV6-5 and TRBJ2-3; 10 bases agree with TRBD2. Trimming took 6 bases from V and 2 from J; bases not matched to a gene: 5. CDR1 MNHEY and CDR2 SVGAGI come from the germline V gene. This CDR3 has 15 amino acids. The CDR3 DNA is TGTGCCAGCAGCTATAGCGGGGGGCCCACAGATACGCAGTATTTT. Its translation: CASSYSGGPTDTQYF.

This clone is deemed medium-sized. V usage is TRBV25-1 and J usage is TRBJ1-2; 7 bases fit TRBD1. Germline-derived CDR1 and CDR2 are MGHDK and SYGVNS. The CDR3 totals 13 residues. V was pared by 4 bases and J by 5 bases, with 4 bases of the junction left unmatched. CDR3 coding DNA: TGTGCCAGCAGTGTAGGGACAGCATATGGCTACACCTTC. It translates to CASSVGTAYGYTF.

The chain carries TRBV5-1 and TRBJ1-4; D not certain. With 0 bases removed from V and 8 bases from J, the gap between germline ends came to 14 bases. Germline V gene lookup returns CDR1 SGHRS and CDR2 YFSETQ. The length of the CDR3 is 15 residues. The CDR3 here is CASSLGDYTSEKLFF. The CDR3 DNA follows: TGCGCCAGCAGCTTGGGTGACTACACCTCAGAAAAACTGTTTTTT. Based on the CDR3 plus reference TRBV5-1 and TRBJ1-4, the full variable domain is KAGVTQTPRYLIKTRGQQVTLSCSPISGHRSVSWYQQTPGQGLQFLFEYFSETQRNKGNFPGRFSGRQFSNSRSEMNVSTLELGDSALYLCASSLGDYTSEKLFFGSGTQLSVL.

CDR3 amino acids: CASSELTGGSQPQHF. The CDR3 DNA reads TGTGCCAGCAGTGAATTAACAGGGGGTAGTCAGCCCCAGCATTTT. This chain uses TRBV6-1 with TRBJ1-5; TRBD1 matches at 8 bases. Trimming took 2 bases from V and 6 from J; bases not matched to a gene: 6. The CDR3 runs 15 residues. Looked up from germline, CDR1 is MNHNS and CDR2 is SASEGT.

This chain joins TRBV6-4 and TRBJ2-2; D possibly corresponds to TRBD1 (5 bases). V was cut by 3 bases and J by 5 bases, with 10 bases left in between. Per germline, CDR1 MRHNA and CDR2 SNTAGT. The CDR3 is made up of 14 amino acids. CDR3 sequence reads: CASSEGVETGELFF. The DNA for the CDR3 is TGTGCCAGCAGTGAAGGGGTAGAGACCGGGGAGCTGTTTTTT.

This clone came up a few times. The chain carries TRBV2 and TRBJ1-5; TRBD1 might be the D (6 bases). Trimming removed 9 bases from V and 6 bases from J, with 15 bases in between. This CDR3 has 13 amino acids. From germline, CDR1 is SNHLY and CDR2 FYNNEI. The CDR3 DNA reads as TGTGCCAGTACCAGGGGTCTAGGTCAGCCCCAGCATTTT. Protein sequence: CASTRGLGQPQHF.

The J gene is TRBJ2-2, the V gene TRBV7-8, with 7 bases fitting TRBD2. Unmatched junction bases numbered 8, after V lost 1 base and J lost 0 bases. The germline gives CDR1 SGHVS, CDR2 FQNEAQ. This CDR3 is built from 18 residues. CDR3 nucleotide sequence: TGTGCCAGCAGCTTAGTGTTGGGAGGGGAATCGAACACCGGGGAGCTGTTTTTT. Translating it yields CASSLVLGGESNTGELFF.

Notes on this clone: No DNA is shown, since the ends of the CDR3 on it are uncertain; the CDR3 is the one TCRdb lists. The chain links TRBV2 to TRBJ1-1. Counting both end residues, the CDR3 totals 21 amino acids. Per the germline V gene, CDR1 is SNHLY and CDR2 is FYNNEI. This CDR3 is CASGTEDNTEAFFGQDPEAFF.

The rearrangement links TRBV27 to TRBJ1-6; perhaps TRBD1 as D (5 bases). Germline V gene lookup returns CDR1 MNHEY and CDR2 SMNVEV (reference sequence). V lost 5 bases to trimming and J lost 6 bases, with 8 bases between them. The CDR3 is 13 residues long. CDR3 in amino acids: CASSHQGNSPLHF. The DNA for the CDR3 is TGTGCCAGCAGTCACCAGGGTAATTCACCCCTCCACTTT.

This clone showed up just once. This CDR3 reads CASKKTGGGTGELFF. The CDR3, as DNA: TGTGCCAGCAAGAAGACAGGGGGCGGCACCGGGGAGCTGTTTTTT. The V gene is TRBV2, the J gene TRBJ2-2; 10 positions match TRBD1. Germline loops: CDR1 SNHLY, CDR2 FYNNEI. The V and J ends lost 7 bases and 4 bases, in that order; junction bases with no gene match: 6. The CDR3 has 15 residues.

This chain connects TRBV15 to TRBJ2-7; D is ambiguous. The V gene lost 0 bases and the J gene lost 5 bases, with 8 bases spanning the gap. The CDR3 sequence is 13 residues long. The germline CDR1 and CDR2 sequences are LNHNV and YYDKDF (reference sequence). Written as DNA, the CDR3 is TGTGCCACCAGCAGAGATCTCCTAAACGAGCAGTACGTC. This translates into CATSRDLLNEQYV.

This clone was detected only a few times. The CDR3 spells CASSFAGANNYGYTF. The CDR3 DNA is TGTGCCAGCAGCTTTGCAGGCGCAAATAACTATGGCTACACCTTC. The chain links TRBV7-9 to TRBJ1-2; D not certain. V was shortened by 3 bases and J by 1 base, with 12 bases between the two germline ends. The CDR3 sequence is 15 residues long. Germline V gene lookup returns CDR1 SEHNR and CDR2 FQNEAQ (reference sequence).

The genes are TRBV5-1 and TRBJ1-4, with D perhaps matching TRBD1 (5 bases). The CDR3 consists of 16 residues. CDR1 and CDR2 from the germline V gene are SGHRS and YFSETQ. V was cut by 4 bases and J by 6 bases, with 19 bases left in between. CDR3 DNA: TGCGCCAGCAGCCCGGGACTTTCCCGTGCCTATGAAAAACTGTTTTTT. Its translation is CASSPGLSRAYEKLFF.

The chain couples TRBV5-1 to TRBJ1-5; 7 bases align to TRBD1. The CDR3 has 15 residues. Trimming removed 3 bases from V and 4 bases from J; junction bases left unmatched: 7. Germline CDR1 and CDR2: SGHRS and YFSETQ. The CDR3 sequence is CASSYQGGPNQPQHF. The CDR3 DNA is TGCGCCAGCAGCTACCAGGGGGGTCCAAATCAGCCCCAGCATTTT.

This clone has a handful of counts. The chain recombines TRBV7-9 with TRBJ1-2; 9 nucleotides line up with TRBD1. This CDR3 spans 12 amino acids. With V trimmed by 4 bases and J by 7 bases, 1 base remained unmatched. Per the germline V gene, CDR1 is SEHNR and CDR2 is FQNEAQ (reference sequence). The CDR3 bases are TGTGCCAGCAGCTCGACAGGGGGTGGCTACACCTTC. Its translation: CASSSTGGGYTF.

V usage is TRBV19 and J usage is TRBJ2-3; unclear D gene. CDR1 and CDR2 from the germline V gene are LNHDA and SQIVND (reference sequence). CDR3 length: 16 amino acids. The ends were cut back, 11 bases at V and 0 bases at J, with 21 bases in the middle. CDR3 amino acids: CASSSPYQPSTDTQYF. The CDR3 coding sequence is TGTGCCTCCAGTAGTCCCTATCAACCTAGCACAGATACGCAGTATTTT.

V usage is TRBV10-3 and J usage is TRBJ2-5, with D unresolved. The CDR3 totals 13 residues. Germline V CDR1 and CDR2: ENHRY, SYGVKD. V was cut by 10 bases and J by 2 bases, with 14 bases left in between. CDR3 sequence: CATGNRQQETQYF. DNA for the CDR3: TGTGCCACTGGGAACAGACAACAAGAGACCCAGTACTTC.

The chain couples TRBV5-8 to TRBJ2-7; D call uncertain. V lost 1 base to trimming and J lost 3 bases, with 8 bases between them. The CDR3 runs to 13 residues. CDR1 and CDR2 (germline): SGHTS, YDEGEE. The CDR3 DNA follows: TGTGCCAGCAGCTTGTCCCCCGGCTACGAGCAGTACTTC. Amino acid sequence: CASSLSPGYEQYF. Looking up the rest from reference TRBV5-8 and TRBJ2-7 gives the full variable domain: EAGVTQSPTHLIKTRGQQATLRCSPISGHTSVYWYQQALGLGLQFLLWYDEGEERNRGNFPPRFSGRQFPNYSSELNVNALELEDSALYLCASSLSPGYEQYFGPGTRLTVT.

V and J are TRBV6-6 and TRBJ2-5; TRBD1 might be the D (8 bases). Germline V gene lookup returns CDR1 MNHNY and CDR2 SVGAGI (reference sequence). Trimming left V 6 bases short and J 9 bases short, with 17 bases between. The CDR3 is 13 amino acids. CDR3 loop: CASRLGQGGSQYF. The DNA of the CDR3 is TGTGCCAGCAGGCTAGGACAGGGAGGGTCCCAGTACTTC.